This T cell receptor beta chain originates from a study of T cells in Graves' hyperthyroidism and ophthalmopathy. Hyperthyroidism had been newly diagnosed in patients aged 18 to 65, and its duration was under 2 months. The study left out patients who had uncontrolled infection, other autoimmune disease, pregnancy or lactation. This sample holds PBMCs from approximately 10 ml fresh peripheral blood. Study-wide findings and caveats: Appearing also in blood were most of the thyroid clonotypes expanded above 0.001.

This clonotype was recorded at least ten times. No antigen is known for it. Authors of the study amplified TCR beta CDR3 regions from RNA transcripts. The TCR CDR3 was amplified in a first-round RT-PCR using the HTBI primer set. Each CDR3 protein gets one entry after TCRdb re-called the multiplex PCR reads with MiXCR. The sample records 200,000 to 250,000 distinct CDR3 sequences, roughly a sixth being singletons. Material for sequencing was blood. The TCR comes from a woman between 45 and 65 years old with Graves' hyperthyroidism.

CDR3 sequence: CASSQWGLEQYF. Here the CDR3 DNA reads TGTGCCAGCAGTCAATGGGGGCTCGAGCAGTACTTC. V is TRBV12-3 or TRBV12-4 and J is TRBJ2-7; D is possibly TRBD1 (6 bases). Trimming took off 5 bases at V and 6 bases at J, with 11 bases between the two ends. The CDR3 sequence is 12 residues long.